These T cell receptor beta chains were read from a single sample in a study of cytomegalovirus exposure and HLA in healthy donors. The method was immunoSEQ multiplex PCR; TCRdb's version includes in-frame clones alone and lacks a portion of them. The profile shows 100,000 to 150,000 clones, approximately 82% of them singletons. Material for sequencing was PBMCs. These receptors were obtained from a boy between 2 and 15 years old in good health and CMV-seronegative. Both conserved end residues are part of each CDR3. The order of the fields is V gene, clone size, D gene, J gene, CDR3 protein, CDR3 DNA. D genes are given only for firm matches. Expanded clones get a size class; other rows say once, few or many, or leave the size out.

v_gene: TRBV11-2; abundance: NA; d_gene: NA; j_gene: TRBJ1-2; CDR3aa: CASSLVGAGYTF; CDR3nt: TGTGCCAGCAGCTTAGTTGGGGCTGGCTACACCTTC
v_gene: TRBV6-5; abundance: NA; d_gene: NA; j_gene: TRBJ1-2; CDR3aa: CASSYAQDRAYGYTF; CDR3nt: TGTGCCAGCAGTTACGCTCAGGATCGAGCCTATGGCTACACCTTC
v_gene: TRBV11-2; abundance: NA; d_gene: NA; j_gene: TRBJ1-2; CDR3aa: CASSLDGGARGYTF; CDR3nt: TGTGCCAGCAGCTTAGATGGGGGCGCGAGGGGCTACACCTTC
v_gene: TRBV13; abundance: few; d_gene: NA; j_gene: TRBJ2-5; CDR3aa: CASSLQGNQETQYF; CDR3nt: TGTGCCAGCAGCCTCCAGGGCAACCAAGAGACCCAGTACTTC
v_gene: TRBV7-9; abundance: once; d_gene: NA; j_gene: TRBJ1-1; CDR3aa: CSRAGLNTEAFF; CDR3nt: TGTTCCAGGGCAGGTCTGAACACTGAAGCTTTCTTT
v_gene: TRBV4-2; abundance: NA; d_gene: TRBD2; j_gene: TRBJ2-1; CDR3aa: CASSQIAGGPDEQFF; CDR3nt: TGTGCCAGCAGCCAAATAGCGGGGGGGCCAGATGAGCAGTTCTTC
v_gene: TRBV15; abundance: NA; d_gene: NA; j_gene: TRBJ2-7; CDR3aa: CATSRGGGASEQYF; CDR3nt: TGTGCCACCAGCAGAGGGGGCGGGGCCTCCGAGCAGTACTTC
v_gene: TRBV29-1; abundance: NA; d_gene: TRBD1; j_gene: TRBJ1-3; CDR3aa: CSVEGQGADTIYF; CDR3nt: TGCAGCGTTGAGGGGCAGGGGGCGGACACCATATATTTT
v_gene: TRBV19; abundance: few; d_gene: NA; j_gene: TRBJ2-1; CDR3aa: CASSKDIYNEQFF; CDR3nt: TGTGCCAGTAGTAAGGACATTTACAATGAGCAGTTCTTC
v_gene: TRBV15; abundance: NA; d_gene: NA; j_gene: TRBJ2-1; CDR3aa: CATSRDGLGLTTYNEQFF; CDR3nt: TGTGCCACCAGCAGAGATGGTCTAGGCCTAACTACCTACAATGAGCAGTTCTTC
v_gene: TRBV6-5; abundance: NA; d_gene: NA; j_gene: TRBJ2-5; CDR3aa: CASSYAVGGQETQYF; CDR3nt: TGTGCCAGCAGTTACGCGGTGGGGGGCCAAGAGACCCAGTACTTC
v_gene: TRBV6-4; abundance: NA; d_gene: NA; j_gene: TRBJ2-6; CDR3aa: CASSGASGANVLTF; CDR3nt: TGTGCCAGCAGTGGGGCTTCTGGGGCCAACGTCCTGACTTTC
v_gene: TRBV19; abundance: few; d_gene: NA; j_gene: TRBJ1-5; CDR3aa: CASREGLSQPQHF; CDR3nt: TGTGCCAGTAGGGAGGGGCTGAGTCAGCCCCAGCATTTT
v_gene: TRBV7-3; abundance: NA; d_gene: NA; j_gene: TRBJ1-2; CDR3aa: CASSLMTGYGYTF; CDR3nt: TGTGCCAGCAGCTTAATGACCGGGTATGGCTACACCTTC
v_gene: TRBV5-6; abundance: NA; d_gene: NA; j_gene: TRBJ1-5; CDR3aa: CASSLGRNQPQHF; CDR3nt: TGTGCCAGCAGCTTGGGGCGCAATCAGCCCCAGCATTTT
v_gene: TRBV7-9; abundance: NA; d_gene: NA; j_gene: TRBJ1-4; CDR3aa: CASSLGAASTNEKLFF; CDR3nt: TGTGCCAGCAGCTTAGGGGCAGCATCAACTAATGAAAAACTGTTTTTT
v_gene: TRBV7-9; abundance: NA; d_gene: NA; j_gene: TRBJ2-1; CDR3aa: CASSLAPGEIYNEQFF; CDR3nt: TGTGCCAGCAGCTTAGCCCCAGGGGAGATCTACAATGAGCAGTTCTTC
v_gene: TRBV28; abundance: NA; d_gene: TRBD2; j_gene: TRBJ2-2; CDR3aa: CASSLEGLAFGELFF; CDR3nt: TGTGCCAGCAGTTTAGAGGGACTAGCCTTCGGGGAGCTGTTTTTT
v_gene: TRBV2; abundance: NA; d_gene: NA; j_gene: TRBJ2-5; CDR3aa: CASVGQGIILSGQYF; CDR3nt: TGTGCCAGCGTTGGCCAGGGTATAATTCTTAGTGGCCAGTACTTC
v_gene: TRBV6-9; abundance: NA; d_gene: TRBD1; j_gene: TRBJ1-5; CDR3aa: CASSPTGGPSRDQPQHF; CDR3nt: TGTGCCAGCAGTCCGACAGGGGGCCCATCAAGGGATCAGCCCCAGCATTTT
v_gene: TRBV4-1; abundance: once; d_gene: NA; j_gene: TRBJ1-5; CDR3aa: CASSQILVPDQPQHF; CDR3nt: TGCGCCAGCAGCCAAATACTCGTTCCCGATCAGCCCCAGCATTTT
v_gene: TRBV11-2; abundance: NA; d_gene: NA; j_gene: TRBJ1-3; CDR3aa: CASNTLGTGNTIYF; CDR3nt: TGTGCCAGCAACACCCTAGGAACTGGAAACACCATATATTTT
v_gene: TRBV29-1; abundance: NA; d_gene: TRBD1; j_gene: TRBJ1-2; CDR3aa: CSVTGEYGYTF; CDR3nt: TGCAGCGTCACAGGGGAATATGGCTACACCTTC
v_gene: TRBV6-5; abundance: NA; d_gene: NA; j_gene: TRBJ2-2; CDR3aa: CASSYDRPNTGELFF; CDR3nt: TGTGCCAGCAGTTACGACAGACCGAACACCGGGGAGCTGTTTTTT